These T cell receptor beta chains were read from a single sample in a study of regulatory T cells in long-lasting Graves disease. TCRdb ran MiXCR on the multiplex PCR reads and lists one entry per CDR3 protein. The repertoire has around 460,000 distinct CDR3 sequences, about 22% of them found once; the top ten carry less than 9%. The material sequenced was peripheral blood mononuclear cells (PBMCs), taken when the disease was refractory, from a patient treated with antithyroid drugs. The source is a female donor with Graves disease. Each CDR3 is given without its conserved first and last residue. The D gene is left open where the match is weak. The size field is filled for only some rows; it gives once, few, many or a size class.

size	V	D	length	J	CDR3
.	TRBV12-3/TRBV12-4	TRBD2	14	TRBJ2-3	ASSPRLAGGEDTQY
many	TRBV28	TRBD1	14	TRBJ1-1	ASSPAHLQTGSEAF
.	TRBV11-1	.	13	TRBJ2-6	ASSLTGTGANVLT
many	TRBV20-1	.	9	TRBJ1-2	SATPTYGYT
.	TRBV9	.	13	TRBJ2-2	ASSVVSGDTGELF
.	TRBV10-3	.	14	TRBJ1-1	AIKGGTGGPNTEAF
many	TRBV28	.	12	TRBJ1-6	ASSSSGGVVPLH
.	TRBV7-3	.	17	TRBJ2-6	ASSLDGPPVFSGANVLT
few	TRBV27	TRBD1	13	TRBJ1-6	ASKLGQGLNSPLH
.	TRBV10-3	.	13	TRBJ2-7	AISESVASSYEQY
few	TRBV30	.	12	TRBJ1-1	AWIRRKMNTEAF
few	TRBV7-8	.	12	TRBJ1-3	ASSLETTGNTIY
few	TRBV20-1	TRBD2	14	TRBJ2-5	SARDWLAGGRETQY
.	TRBV5-1	.	13	TRBJ2-5	ASSLGEIYQETQY